This TCR beta chain was recovered during a study of technical replicates of blood from several donors. Assay: immunoSEQ multiplex PCR; the TCRdb copy retains only in-frame clones and omits some. The sample lists about 79,000 clones, around 94% occurring once. Between the trimmed V and J ends, which lost 4 bases and 2 bases, there was a span of 14 bases. The CDR3 totals 15 residues. Germline CDR1 SGHRS, CDR2 YFSETQ. Sequenced input: T cells isolated from PBMCs. The genes are TRBV5-1 and TRBJ2-3, with D possibly being TRBD2 (6 bases). The sequence came from a human donor in good health. The CDR3 coding sequence is TGCGCCAGCAGCGGCCGGGAGCCGTACACAGATACGCAGTATTTT. Translating it yields CASSGREPYTDTQYF.